This T cell receptor (beta chain) was recovered during a study of T cells after yellow fever vaccination. Findings of the study overall: Primary-vaccination clones mostly resurfaced post-booster (nearly 97% CD4, roughly 90% CD8).

This clonotype has just a few counts. Antigen unknown. A single record per CDR3 protein comes from TCRdb applying MiXCR to the 5' RACE reads. Here the sample spans hundreds of thousands of distinct CDR3 sequences, 9% to 15% being singletons. This CDR3 comprises 15 residues. Trimming shortened V by 5 bases and J by 6 bases, and 18 bases separated the two germline ends. The germline V gene has CDR1 MNHNS and CDR2 SASEGT. The origin of this receptor is a young man who received the YFV17D yellow fever vaccine. The V and J genes are TRBV6-1 and TRBJ2-3; D could derive from TRBD1 or TRBD2 (5 bases each). This specimen consisted of PBMCs, obtained on the day of the yellow fever booster vaccination. CDR3 nucleotides: TGTGCCAGCAGTCCCCCCGGGACCCCAGGTGATACGCAGTATTTT. Translation: CASSPPGTPGDTQYF.